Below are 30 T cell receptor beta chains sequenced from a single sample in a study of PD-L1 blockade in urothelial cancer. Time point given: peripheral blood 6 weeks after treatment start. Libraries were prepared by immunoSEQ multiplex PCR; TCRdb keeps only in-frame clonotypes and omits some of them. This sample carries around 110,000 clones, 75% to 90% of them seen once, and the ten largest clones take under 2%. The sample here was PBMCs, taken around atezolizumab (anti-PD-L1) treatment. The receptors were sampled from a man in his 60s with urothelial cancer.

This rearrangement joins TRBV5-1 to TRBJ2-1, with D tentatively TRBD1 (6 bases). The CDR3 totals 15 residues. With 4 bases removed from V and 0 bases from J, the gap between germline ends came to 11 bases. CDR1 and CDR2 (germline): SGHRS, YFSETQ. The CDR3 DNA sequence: TGCGCCAGCAGCAGGGACACGAGCTCCTACAATGAGCAGTTCTTC. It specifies CASSRDTSSYNEQFF.

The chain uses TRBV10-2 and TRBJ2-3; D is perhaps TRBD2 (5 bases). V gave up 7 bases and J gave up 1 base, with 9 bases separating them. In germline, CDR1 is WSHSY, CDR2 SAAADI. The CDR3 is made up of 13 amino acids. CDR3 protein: CASNDGGTDTQYF. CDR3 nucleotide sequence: TGCGCCAGCAACGACGGGGGCACAGATACGCAGTATTTT.

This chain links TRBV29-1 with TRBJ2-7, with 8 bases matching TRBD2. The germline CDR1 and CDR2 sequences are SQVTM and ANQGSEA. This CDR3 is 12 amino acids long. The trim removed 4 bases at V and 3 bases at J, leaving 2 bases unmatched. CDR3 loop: CSVVLAGYEQYF. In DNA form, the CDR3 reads TGCAGCGTTGTTCTAGCGGGCTACGAGCAGTACTTC.

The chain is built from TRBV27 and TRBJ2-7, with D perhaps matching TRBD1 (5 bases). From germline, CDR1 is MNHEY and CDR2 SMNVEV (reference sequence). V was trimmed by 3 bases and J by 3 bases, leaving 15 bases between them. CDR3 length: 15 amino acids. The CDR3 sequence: CASSFSPGLNYEQYF. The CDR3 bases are TGTGCCAGCAGTTTCTCACCAGGGCTGAACTACGAGCAGTACTTC.

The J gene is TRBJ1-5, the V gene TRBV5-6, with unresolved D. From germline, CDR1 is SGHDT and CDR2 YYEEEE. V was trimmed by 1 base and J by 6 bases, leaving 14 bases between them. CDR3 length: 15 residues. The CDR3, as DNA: TGTGCCAGCAGCTTGAGTGAATCTGGACTTCAGCCCCAGCATTTT. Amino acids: CASSLSESGLQPQHF. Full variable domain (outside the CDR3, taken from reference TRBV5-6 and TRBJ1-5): DAGVTQSPTHLIKTRGQQVTLRCSPKSGHDTVSWYQQALGQGPQFIFQYYEEEERQRGNFPDRFSGHQFPNYSSELNVNALLLGDSALYLCASSLSESGLQPQHFGDGTRLSIL.

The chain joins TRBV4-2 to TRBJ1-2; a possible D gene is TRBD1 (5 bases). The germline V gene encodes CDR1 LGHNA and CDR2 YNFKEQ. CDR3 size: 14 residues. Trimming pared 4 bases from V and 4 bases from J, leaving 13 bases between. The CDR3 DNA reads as TGTGCCAGCAGCCGCGGGGGGGAGGCCTATGGCTACACCTTC. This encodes CASSRGGEAYGYTF.

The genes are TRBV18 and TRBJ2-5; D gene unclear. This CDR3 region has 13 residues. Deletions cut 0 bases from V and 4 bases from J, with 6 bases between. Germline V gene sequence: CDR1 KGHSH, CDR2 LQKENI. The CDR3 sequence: CASSPPSGETQYF. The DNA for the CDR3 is TGTGCCAGCTCACCACCCTCGGGAGAGACCCAGTACTTC.

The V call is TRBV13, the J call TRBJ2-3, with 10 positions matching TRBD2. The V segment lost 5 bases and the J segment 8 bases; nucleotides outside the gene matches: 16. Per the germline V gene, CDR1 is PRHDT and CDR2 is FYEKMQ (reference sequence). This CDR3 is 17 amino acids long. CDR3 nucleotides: TGTGCCAGCAGCCCAGGGGGAAGCGGGGGGGCCCCGGGTACGCAGTATTTT. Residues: CASSPGGSGGAPGTQYF. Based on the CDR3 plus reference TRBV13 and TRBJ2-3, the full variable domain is AAGVIQSPRHLIKEKRETATLKCYPIPRHDTVYWYQQGPGQDPQFLISFYEKMQSDKGSIPDRFSAQQFSDYHSELNMSSLELGDSALYFCASSPGGSGGAPGTQYFGPGTRLTVL.

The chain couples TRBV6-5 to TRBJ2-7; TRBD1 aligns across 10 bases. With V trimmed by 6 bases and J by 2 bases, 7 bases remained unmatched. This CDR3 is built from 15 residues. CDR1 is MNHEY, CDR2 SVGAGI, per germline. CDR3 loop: CASRYTGTGAYEQYF. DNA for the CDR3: TGTGCCAGCAGATATACCGGGACAGGGGCCTACGAGCAGTACTTC.

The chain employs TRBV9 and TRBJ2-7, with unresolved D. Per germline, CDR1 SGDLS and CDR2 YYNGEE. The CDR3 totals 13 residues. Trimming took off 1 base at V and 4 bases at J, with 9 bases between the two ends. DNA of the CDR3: TGTGCCAGCAGCGTAAGCTCCGGGTACGAGCAGTACTTC. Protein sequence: CASSVSSGYEQYF.

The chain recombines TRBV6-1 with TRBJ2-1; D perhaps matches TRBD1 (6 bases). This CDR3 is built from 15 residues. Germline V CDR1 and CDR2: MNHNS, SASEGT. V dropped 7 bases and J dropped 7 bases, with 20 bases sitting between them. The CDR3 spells CASTLGGTRENEQFF. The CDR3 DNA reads TGTGCCAGCACCCTAGGGGGTACTAGAGAAAATGAGCAGTTCTTC.

The CDR3 DNA follows: TGTGCCAGCACTTCCGGGATGGGCTATGGCTACACCTTC. Translation gives CASTSGMGYGYTF. V is TRBV27 and J is TRBJ1-2; D not certain. The CDR3 runs 13 residues. The V end lost 7 bases, the J end lost 4 bases, and 13 bases lay between the germline ends. Germline V gene data show CDR1 as MNHEY and CDR2 as SMNVEV (reference sequence).

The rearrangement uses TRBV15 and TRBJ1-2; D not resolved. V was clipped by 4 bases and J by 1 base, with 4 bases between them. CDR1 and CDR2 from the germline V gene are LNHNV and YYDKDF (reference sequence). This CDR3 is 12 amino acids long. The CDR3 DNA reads TGTGCCACCAGCACCAGTAACTATGGCTACACCTTC. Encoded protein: CATSTSNYGYTF.

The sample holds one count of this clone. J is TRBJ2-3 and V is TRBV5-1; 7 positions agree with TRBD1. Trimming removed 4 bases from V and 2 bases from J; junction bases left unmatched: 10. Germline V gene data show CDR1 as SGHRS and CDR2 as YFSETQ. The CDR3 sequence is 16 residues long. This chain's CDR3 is CASSIGTDSLTDTQYF. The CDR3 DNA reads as TGCGCCAGCAGCATCGGGACAGATTCCCTCACAGATACGCAGTATTTT.

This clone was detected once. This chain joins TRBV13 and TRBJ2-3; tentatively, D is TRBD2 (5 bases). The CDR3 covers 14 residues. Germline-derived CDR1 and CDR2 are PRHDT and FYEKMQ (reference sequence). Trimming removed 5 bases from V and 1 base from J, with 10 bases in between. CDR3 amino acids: CASSRGLGTDTQYF. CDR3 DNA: TGTGCCAGCAGCCGCGGGCTTGGCACAGATACGCAGTATTTT.

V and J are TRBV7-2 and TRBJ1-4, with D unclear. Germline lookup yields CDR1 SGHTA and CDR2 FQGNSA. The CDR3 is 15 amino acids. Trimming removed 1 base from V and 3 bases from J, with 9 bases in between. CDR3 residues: CASSLVGSANEKLFF. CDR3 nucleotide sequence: TGTGCCAGCAGCTTAGTCGGGTCGGCTAATGAAAAACTGTTTTTT.

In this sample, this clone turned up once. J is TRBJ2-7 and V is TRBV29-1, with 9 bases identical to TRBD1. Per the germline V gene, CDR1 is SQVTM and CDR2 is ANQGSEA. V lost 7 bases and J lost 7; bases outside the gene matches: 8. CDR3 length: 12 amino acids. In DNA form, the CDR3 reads TGCAGCGCCGGGACAGGGAGAAGGGAGCAGTACTTC. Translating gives CSAGTGRREQYF.

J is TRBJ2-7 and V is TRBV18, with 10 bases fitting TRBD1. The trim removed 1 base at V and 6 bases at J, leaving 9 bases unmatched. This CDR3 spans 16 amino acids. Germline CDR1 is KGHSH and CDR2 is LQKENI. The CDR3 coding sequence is TGTGCCAGCTCACCACAACCGGGACAGGGGTCCCTCGAGCAGTACTTC. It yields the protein CASSPQPGQGSLEQYF.

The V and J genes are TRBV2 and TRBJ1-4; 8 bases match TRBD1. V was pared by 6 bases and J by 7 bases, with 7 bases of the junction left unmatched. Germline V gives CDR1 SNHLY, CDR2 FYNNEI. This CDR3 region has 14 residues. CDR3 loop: CASSLQGGSEKLFF. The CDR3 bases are TGTGCCAGCAGCTTACAGGGGGGGAGTGAAAAACTGTTTTTT.

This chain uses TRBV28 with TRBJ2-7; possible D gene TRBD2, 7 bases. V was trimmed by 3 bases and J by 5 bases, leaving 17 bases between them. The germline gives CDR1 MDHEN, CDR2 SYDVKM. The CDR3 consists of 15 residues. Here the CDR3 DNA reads TGTGCCAGCAGTTTGGGGGGAGGGGGAGGTCACGAGCAGTACTTC. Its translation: CASSLGGGGGHEQYF.

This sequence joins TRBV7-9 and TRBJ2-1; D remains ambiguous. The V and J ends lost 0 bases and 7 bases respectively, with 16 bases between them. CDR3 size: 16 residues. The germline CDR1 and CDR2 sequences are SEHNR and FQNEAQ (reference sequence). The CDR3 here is CASSLALGEYLNEQFF. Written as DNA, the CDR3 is TGTGCCAGCAGCTTAGCGCTAGGCGAATACCTAAATGAGCAGTTCTTC.

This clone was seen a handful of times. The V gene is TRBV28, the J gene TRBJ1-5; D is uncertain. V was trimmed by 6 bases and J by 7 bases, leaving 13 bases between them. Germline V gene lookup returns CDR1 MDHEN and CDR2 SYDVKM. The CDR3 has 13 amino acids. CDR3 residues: CASRGEVGQPQHF. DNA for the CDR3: TGTGCCAGCAGGGGAGAGGTCGGGCAGCCCCAGCATTTT. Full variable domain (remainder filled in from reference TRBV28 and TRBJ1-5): DVKVTQSSRYLVKRTGEKVFLECVQDMDHENMFWYRQDPGLGLRLIYFSYDVKMKEKGDIPEGYSVSREKKERFSLILESASTNQTSMYLCASRGEVGQPQHFGDGTRLSIL.

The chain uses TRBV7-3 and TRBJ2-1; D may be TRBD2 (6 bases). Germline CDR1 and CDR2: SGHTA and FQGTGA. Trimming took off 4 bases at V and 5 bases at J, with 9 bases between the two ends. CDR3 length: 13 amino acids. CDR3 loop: CASSSTSNNEQFF. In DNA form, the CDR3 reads TGTGCCAGCAGCTCTACTAGCAACAATGAGCAGTTCTTC.

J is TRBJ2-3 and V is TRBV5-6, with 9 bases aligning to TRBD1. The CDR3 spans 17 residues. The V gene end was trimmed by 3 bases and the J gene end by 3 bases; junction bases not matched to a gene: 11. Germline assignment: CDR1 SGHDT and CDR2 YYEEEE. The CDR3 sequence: CASSSKKTGGWTDTQYF. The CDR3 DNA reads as TGTGCCAGCAGCTCCAAAAAGACAGGGGGGTGGACAGATACGCAGTATTTT.

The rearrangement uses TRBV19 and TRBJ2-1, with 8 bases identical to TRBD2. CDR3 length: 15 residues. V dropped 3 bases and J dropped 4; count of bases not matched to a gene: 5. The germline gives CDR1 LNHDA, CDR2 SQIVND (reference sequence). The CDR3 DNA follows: TGTGCCAGTAGTATGGGCGGGGGGCGGTACAATGAGCAGTTCTTC. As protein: CASSMGGGRYNEQFF.

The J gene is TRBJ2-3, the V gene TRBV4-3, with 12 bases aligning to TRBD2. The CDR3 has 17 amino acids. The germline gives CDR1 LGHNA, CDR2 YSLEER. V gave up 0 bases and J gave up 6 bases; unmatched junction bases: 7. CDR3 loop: CASSQDPSGGVRDTQYF. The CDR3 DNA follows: TGCGCCAGCAGCCAAGACCCTAGCGGGGGGGTTAGGGATACGCAGTATTTT.

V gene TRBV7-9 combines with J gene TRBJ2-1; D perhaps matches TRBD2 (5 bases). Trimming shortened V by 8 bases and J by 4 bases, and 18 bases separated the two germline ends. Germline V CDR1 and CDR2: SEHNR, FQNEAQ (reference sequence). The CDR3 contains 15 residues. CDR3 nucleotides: TGTGCCAGCCGCTCGGGGAGCGGTGATTACAATGAGCAGTTCTTC. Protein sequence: CASRSGSGDYNEQFF. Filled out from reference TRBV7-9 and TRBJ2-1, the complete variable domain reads DTGVSQNPRHKITKRGQNVTFRCDPISEHNRLYWYRQTLGQGPEFLTYFQNEAQLEKSRLLSDRFSAERPKGSFSTLEIQRTEQGDSAMYLCASRSGSGDYNEQFFGPGTRLTVL.

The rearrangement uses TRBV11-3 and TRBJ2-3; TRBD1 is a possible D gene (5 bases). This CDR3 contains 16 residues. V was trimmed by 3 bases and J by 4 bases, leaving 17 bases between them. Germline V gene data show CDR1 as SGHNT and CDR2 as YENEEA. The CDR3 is CASSFSGTGQPDTQYF. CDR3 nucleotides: TGTGCCAGCAGCTTCTCCGGTACAGGCCAACCAGATACGCAGTATTTT.

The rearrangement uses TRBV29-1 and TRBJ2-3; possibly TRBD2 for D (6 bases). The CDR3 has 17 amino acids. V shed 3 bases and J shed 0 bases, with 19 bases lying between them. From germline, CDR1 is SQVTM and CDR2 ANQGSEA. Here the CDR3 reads CSVDSPPGAVSTDTQYF. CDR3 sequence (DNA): TGCAGCGTTGATTCCCCACCGGGAGCGGTAAGCACAGATACGCAGTATTTT.

The CDR3 coding sequence is TGCGCCAGCAGCAGTCAGGGCGTTCGGACTGAAGCTTTCTTT. Its translation is CASSSQGVRTEAFF. V is TRBV5-1 and J is TRBJ1-1, with D possibly being TRBD1 (5 bases). Germline V lookup: CDR1 SGHRS, CDR2 YFSETQ. This CDR3 contains 14 residues. Trimming took off 4 bases at V and 5 bases at J, with 15 bases between the two ends.